Below, 29 T cell receptor beta chains from the same sample are listed, as sequenced in a study of T-cell memory formation after mild COVID-19. MiXCR, run by TCRdb on the 5' RACE reads, gives a single entry per CDR3 protein. The sample yields 280,000 or so distinct CDR3 sequences, less than 9.5% seen once. Material: PBMCs or a T cell subset sorted from them (not recorded which). Receptors were obtained from a man between 18 and 29 years old who had mild COVID-19 (a few samples of this study predate the infection). Cell type and time point are not known.

The table lists this clonotype with a few counts. The chain has TRBV28 and TRBJ2-1, with a weak D call TRBD2 (6 bases). The ends were cut back, 5 bases at V and 10 bases at J, with 15 bases in the middle. In germline, CDR1 is MDHEN, CDR2 SYDVKM. This CDR3 contains 13 residues. The CDR3 bases are TGTGCCAGCAGTAGTCCTCCCGGGGGAGAGCAGTTCTTC. Translated, it gives CASSSPPGGEQFF.

This clonotype has a handful of counts. The V gene is TRBV20-1, the J gene TRBJ1-2; unclear D gene. This CDR3 has 13 amino acids. Germline-derived CDR1 and CDR2 are DFQATT and SNEGSKA (reference sequence). With 3 bases removed from V and 3 bases from J, the gap between germline ends came to 11 bases. CDR3 nucleotides: TGCAGTGCTAGTTACCCCTCATACTATGGCTACACCTTC. Its translation is CSASYPSYYGYTF.

This clonotype was observed a few times. The chain joins TRBV6-2 or TRBV6-3 to TRBJ2-4; 10 nucleotides line up with TRBD1. The germline V gene has CDR1 MNHEY and CDR2 SVGEGT. The J segment lost 0 bases and the V segment lost 7 bases, leaving 12 bases of the junction unmatched. The CDR3 spans 18 residues. CDR3 nucleotides: TGTGCCAGCACAAAGGGAGGACAGGGGGAGTTAGCCAAAAACATTCAGTACTTC. Protein product: CASTKGGQGELAKNIQYF.

This clonotype has at least ten counts. The chain uses TRBV3-1 and TRBJ1-1; weak D call: TRBD1 (6 bases). The CDR3 runs to 14 residues. V lost 1 base and J lost 2, with 8 bases in between. Germline assignment: CDR1 LGHDT and CDR2 YNNKEL (reference sequence). The CDR3, as DNA: TGTGCCAGCAGCCAAGGGACAGCAAACACTGAAGCTTTCTTT. Amino acid sequence: CASSQGTANTEAFF.

This chain uses TRBV12-3 or TRBV12-4 with TRBJ2-1, with 7 bases fitting TRBD2. This CDR3 contains 15 residues. J lost 10 bases, V lost 3 bases, and 12 bases had no gene match. CDR3 nucleotide sequence: TGTGCCAGCAGTTTGGTGCGGGGGTTACCTTCAGAGCAGTTCTTC. It translates to CASSLVRGLPSEQFF.

The chain recombines TRBV12-3 or TRBV12-4 with TRBJ2-7, with TRBD1 matching over 10 bases. Unmatched junction bases numbered 3, after V lost 3 bases and J lost 4 bases. This CDR3 contains 14 residues. The CDR3: CASSFDRGLYEQYF. For the CDR3, the DNA is TGTGCCAGCAGTTTTGACAGGGGGCTTTACGAGCAGTACTTC.

The chain is built from TRBV6-2 or TRBV6-3 and TRBJ2-7; D is perhaps TRBD2 (6 bases). V was trimmed by 7 bases and J by 0 bases, leaving 13 bases between them. The germline V gene has CDR1 MNHEY and CDR2 SVGEGT. The CDR3 extends over 14 amino acids. CDR3 loop: CASKDVGSSYEQYV. Written as DNA, the CDR3 is TGTGCCAGCAAGGACGTCGGGAGCTCCTACGAGCAGTACGTC.

In its sample, this clonotype was seen a few times. The junction does not match germline at one end; this may be a read error. The chain combines TRBV19 with TRBJ2-5; TRBD1 matches 7 bases. The CDR3 sequence is 14 residues long. CDR1 and CDR2 (germline): LNHDA, SQIVND (reference sequence). The CDR3 DNA is TGTGCCAGTAGTTTAACCGGGACAGAAGAGGCCCAGTACTTC. Protein sequence: CASSLTGTEEAQYF.

Only a few counts were recorded for this clonotype. The V call is TRBV12-3 or TRBV12-4, the J call TRBJ1-1; 8 nucleotides agree with TRBD1. With V trimmed by 11 bases and J by 0 bases, 5 bases remained unmatched. CDR3 length equals 13 residues. The CDR3 DNA reads TGTGCCGGAGGACAGGGTGTGAACACTGAAGCTTTCTTT. Translation: CAGGQGVNTEAFF.

This clonotype showed up just a few times. This chain uses TRBV18 with TRBJ2-7; D is undetermined. Germline loops: CDR1 KGHSH, CDR2 LQKENI. The length of the CDR3 is 17 residues. V shed 2 bases and J shed 2 bases, with 19 bases lying between them. Written as DNA, the CDR3 is TGTGCCAGCTCACCATACCCTCGGCATATGGGTACCTACGAGCAGTACTTC. It translates to CASSPYPRHMGTYEQYF.

This clonotype has just a few counts. CDR3 coding DNA: TGTGCCATCCGCCCGTCAGTGGAACAGCCCCAGCATTTT. Translation gives CAIRPSVEQPQHF. This sequence joins TRBV10-3 and TRBJ1-5; D gene uncertain. V lost 8 bases and J lost 7, with 15 bases in between. The CDR3 runs to 13 residues. Per germline, CDR1 ENHRY and CDR2 SYGVKD.

J is TRBJ1-1 and V is TRBV9; possible D gene TRBD1, 5 bases. This CDR3 is 14 amino acids long. Germline V gene data show CDR1 as SGDLS and CDR2 as YYNGEE. V lost 2 bases, J lost 1 base, and 9 bases lay in between. The CDR3 here is CASSVGGPNTEAFF. For the CDR3, the DNA is TGTGCCAGCAGCGTGGGGGGTCCGAACACTGAAGCTTTCTTT. The variable domain in full, with the rest retrieved from reference TRBV9 and TRBJ1-1, is DSGVTQTPKHLITATGQRVTLRCSPRSGDLSVYWYQQSLDQGLQFLIQYYNGEERAKGNILERFSAQQFPDLHSELNLSSLELGDSALYFCASSVGGPNTEAFFGQGTRLTVV.

This clonotype was picked up a small number of times. CDR3 loop: CASSNIRDRGRYEQYV. The DNA for the CDR3 is TGTGCCAGCAGCAATATCCGGGACAGGGGTAGGTACGAGCAGTACGTC. The chain combines TRBV13 with TRBJ2-7; 10 nucleotides match TRBD1. The CDR3 is 16 residues long. V gave up 5 bases and J gave up 4 bases; unmatched junction bases: 11. The germline V gene encodes CDR1 PRHDT and CDR2 FYEKMQ (reference sequence).

The chain combines TRBV27 with TRBJ2-3, with 12 bases that match TRBD2. The CDR3 has 16 amino acids. J lost 1 base, V lost 4 bases, and 3 bases had no gene match. Germline CDR1 reads MNHEY; CDR2 reads SMNVEV (reference sequence). Here the CDR3 DNA reads TGTGCCAGCAGTTCGACTAGCGGGGGAGGCACAGATACGCAGTATTTT. Residues: CASSSTSGGGTDTQYF.

This rearrangement joins TRBV7-9 to TRBJ1-1; D gene uncertain. The germline V gene has CDR1 SEHNR and CDR2 FQNEAQ (reference sequence). The CDR3 covers 14 residues. V shed 5 bases and J shed 5 bases, with 15 bases lying between them. CDR3 in DNA: TGTGCCAGCAGCCTGTTTTTCGGGAGAACTGAAGCTTTCTTT. Translated: CASSLFFGRTEAFF.

The chain couples TRBV7-9 to TRBJ2-2; tentative D call: TRBD1 (6 bases). Per germline, CDR1 SEHNR and CDR2 FQNEAQ (reference sequence). This CDR3 contains 16 residues. The V end lost 5 bases, the J end lost 3 bases, and 16 bases lay between the germline ends. The CDR3 sequence is CASSQSWGQDTGELFF. In DNA form, the CDR3 reads TGTGCCAGCAGCCAGAGCTGGGGGCAGGACACCGGGGAGCTGTTTTTT.

The V gene is TRBV20-1, the J gene TRBJ1-4; D remains unclear. Trimming pared 4 bases from V and 4 bases from J, leaving 7 bases between. CDR1 is DFQATT, CDR2 SNEGSKA, per germline (reference sequence). This CDR3 has 12 amino acids. CDR3 region: CSANQNNEKLFF. The CDR3 nucleotides read TGCAGTGCTAACCAAAATAATGAAAAACTGTTTTTT.

This chain joins TRBV12-3 or TRBV12-4 and TRBJ2-1; the D gene is possibly TRBD1 (5 bases). V was shortened by 9 bases and J by 5 bases, with 17 bases between the two germline ends. This CDR3 region has 14 residues. CDR3 loop: CASCRGSQDNEQFF. CDR3 coding DNA: TGTGCCAGTTGTAGGGGCTCTCAAGACAATGAGCAGTTCTTC.

In its sample, this clonotype was seen a few times. The V and J genes are TRBV6-1 and TRBJ2-4; a possible D gene is TRBD1 (5 bases). V lost 7 bases and J 0 bases, leaving 10 bases between the germline ends. Looked up from germline, CDR1 is MNHNS and CDR2 is SASEGT. The CDR3 is 14 amino acids. For the CDR3, the DNA is TGTGCCAGCAAGCCCGGACAAGCCAAAAACATTCAGTACTTC. It encodes CASKPGQAKNIQYF.

This clonotype was observed many times. The chain joins TRBV7-2 to TRBJ1-1; D unresolved. This CDR3 has 16 residues. The V end lost 1 base, the J end lost 0 bases, and 12 bases lay between the germline ends. Germline V CDR1 and CDR2: SGHTA, FQGNSA. CDR3 sequence reads: CASSLGGLLLNTEAFF. CDR3 nucleotides: TGTGCCAGCAGCTTAGGAGGACTCCTCTTGAACACTGAAGCTTTCTTT. Together with reference TRBV7-2 and TRBJ1-1, the CDR3 gives the full variable domain: GAGVSQSPSNKVTEKGKDVELRCDPISGHTALYWYRQSLGQGLEFLIYFQGNSAPDKSGLPSDRFSAERTGGSVSTLTIQRTQQEDSAVYLCASSLGGLLLNTEAFFGQGTRLTVV.

The chain employs TRBV4-1 and TRBJ2-3; 8 bases line up with TRBD2. J was trimmed by 3 bases and V by 1 base; bases with no gene match: 6. The CDR3 length is 16 residues. The germline CDR1 and CDR2 sequences are MGHRA and YSYEKL. For the CDR3, the DNA is TGCGCCAGCAGCCAAGGGTTCGGGGGGGAAACAGATACGCAGTATTTT. Translation: CASSQGFGGETDTQYF.

This clonotype has just a few counts. The chain employs TRBV5-1 and TRBJ2-7, with a tentative D call TRBD1 (5 bases). This CDR3 spans 13 amino acids. Germline CDR1 reads SGHRS; CDR2 reads YFSETQ. V lost 1 base and J lost 6, with 11 bases in between. Here the CDR3 DNA reads TGCGCCAGCAGCTTGACAGGACCGATCGAGCAGTACTTC. It codes for CASSLTGPIEQYF.

The J gene is TRBJ2-3, the V gene TRBV5-1, with D possibly being TRBD2 (7 bases). The CDR3 totals 15 residues. V dropped 3 bases and J dropped 2 bases, with 13 bases sitting between them. The V gene's germline CDR1 is SGHRS and CDR2 YFSETQ. In nucleotides, the CDR3 is TGCGCCAGCAGCTACGCGGGGGCCCCCACAGATACGCAGTATTTT. Residues: CASSYAGAPTDTQYF.

In this sample, this clonotype turned up many times. The CDR3 region is CATSDFSRGDTGELFF. The CDR3 nucleotides are TGTGCCACCAGTGATTTTTCTAGGGGAGACACCGGGGAGCTGTTTTTT. V usage is TRBV24-1 and J usage is TRBJ2-2; tentatively, D is TRBD1 or TRBD2 (5 bases each). This CDR3 region has 16 residues. The V end lost 1 base, the J end lost 3 bases, and 11 bases lay between the germline ends. Germline-derived CDR1 and CDR2 are KGHDR and SFDVKD.

There are a few counts of this clonotype. The rearrangement joins TRBV2 to TRBJ2-3; D remains unclear. The CDR3 has 15 amino acids. Germline V gives CDR1 SNHLY, CDR2 FYNNEI. V was pared by 2 bases and J by 1 base, with 10 bases between. CDR3 amino acids: CASSELPVGTDTQYF. The DNA for the CDR3 is TGTGCCAGCAGTGAACTGCCCGTCGGCACAGATACGCAGTATTTT.

V and J are TRBV9 and TRBJ2-3; D may be TRBD1 (5 bases). Trimming removed 0 bases from V and 1 base from J, with 12 bases in between. This CDR3 has 16 amino acids. Germline V gene sequence: CDR1 SGDLS, CDR2 YYNGEE. The DNA of the CDR3 is TGTGCCAGCAGCGTAGAAGGTGACAGCGGCACAGATACGCAGTATTTT. This codes for CASSVEGDSGTDTQYF.

The V gene is TRBV6-2 or TRBV6-3, the J gene TRBJ2-7; weak D call: TRBD1 (6 bases). The germline V gene encodes CDR1 MNHEY and CDR2 SVGEGT. V was trimmed by 0 bases and J by 1 base, leaving 16 bases between them. The CDR3 sequence is 17 residues long. CDR3 sequence reads: CASSYSGQARGSYEQYV. CDR3 DNA: TGTGCCAGCAGTTACTCCGGGCAGGCCAGGGGATCCTACGAGCAGTACGTC.

The J gene is TRBJ2-7, the V gene TRBV27, with 12 bases lining up with TRBD2. Losses at the gene ends were 3 bases for V and 3 bases for J; bases not matched to a gene: 0. Germline CDR1 is MNHEY and CDR2 is SMNVEV (reference sequence). The CDR3 is made up of 14 amino acids. The DNA for the CDR3 is TGTGCCAGCAGTTTGACTAGCGGGGGCTACGAGCAGTACGTC. It specifies CASSLTSGGYEQYV.

This clonotype occurred a few times. The chain joins TRBV20-1 to TRBJ2-1, with 11 positions matching TRBD2. Germline values: CDR1 DFQATT, CDR2 SNEGSKA (reference sequence). The V segment lost 4 bases and the J segment 0 bases; nucleotides outside the gene matches: 11. The CDR3 covers 18 residues. CDR3 in amino acids: CSANRLAGGLRSYNEQFF. CDR3 nucleotides: TGCAGTGCTAATCGTTTAGCGGGGGGGCTCCGCTCCTACAATGAGCAGTTCTTC.